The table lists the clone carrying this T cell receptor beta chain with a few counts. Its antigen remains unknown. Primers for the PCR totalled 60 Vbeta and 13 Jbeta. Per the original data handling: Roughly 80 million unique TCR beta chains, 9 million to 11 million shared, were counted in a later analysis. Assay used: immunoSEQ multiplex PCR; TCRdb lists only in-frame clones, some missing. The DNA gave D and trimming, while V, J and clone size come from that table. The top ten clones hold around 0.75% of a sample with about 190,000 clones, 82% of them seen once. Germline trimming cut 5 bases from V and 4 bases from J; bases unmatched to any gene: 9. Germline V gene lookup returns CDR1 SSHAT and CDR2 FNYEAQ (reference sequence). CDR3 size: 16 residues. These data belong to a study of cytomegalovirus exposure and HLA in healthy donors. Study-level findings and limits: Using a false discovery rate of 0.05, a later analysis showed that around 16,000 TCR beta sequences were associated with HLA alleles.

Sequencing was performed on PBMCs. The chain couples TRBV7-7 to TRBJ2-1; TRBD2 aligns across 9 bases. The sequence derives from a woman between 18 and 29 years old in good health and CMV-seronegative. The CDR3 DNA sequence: TGTGCCAGCAGCCCCTTCAGCGGGGGGTCGTACAATGAGCAGTTCTTC. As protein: CASSPFSGGSYNEQFF. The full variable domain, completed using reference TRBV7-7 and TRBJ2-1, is GAGVSQSPRYKVTKRGQDVTLRCDPISSHATLYWYQQALGQGPEFLTYFNYEAQPDKSGLPSDRFSAERPEGSISTLTIQRTEQRDSAMYRCASSPFSGGSYNEQFFGPGTRLTVL.